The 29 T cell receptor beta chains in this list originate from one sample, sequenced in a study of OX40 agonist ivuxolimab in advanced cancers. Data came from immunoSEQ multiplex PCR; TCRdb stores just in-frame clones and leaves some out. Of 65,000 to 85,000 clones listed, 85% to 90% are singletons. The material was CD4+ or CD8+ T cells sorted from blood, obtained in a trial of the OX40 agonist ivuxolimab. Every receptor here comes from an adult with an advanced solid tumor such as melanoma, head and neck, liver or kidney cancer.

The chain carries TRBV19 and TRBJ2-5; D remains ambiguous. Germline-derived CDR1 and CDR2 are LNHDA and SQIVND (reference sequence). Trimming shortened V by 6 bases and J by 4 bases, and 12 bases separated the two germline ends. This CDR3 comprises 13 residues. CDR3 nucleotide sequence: TGTGCCAGTAGCCGGTGGGTCCGAGAGACCCAGTACTTC. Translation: CASSRWVRETQYF. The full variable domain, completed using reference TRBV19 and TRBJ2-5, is DGGITQSPKYLFRKEGQNVTLSCEQNLNHDAMYWYRQDPGQGLRLIYYSQIVNDFQKGDIAEGYSVSREKKESFPLTVTSAQKNPTAFYLCASSRWVRETQYFGPGTRLLVL.

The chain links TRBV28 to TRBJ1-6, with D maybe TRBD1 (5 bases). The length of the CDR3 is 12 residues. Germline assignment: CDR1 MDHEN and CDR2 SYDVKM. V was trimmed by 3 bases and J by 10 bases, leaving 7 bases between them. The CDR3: CASSFQGSPLHF. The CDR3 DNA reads TGTGCCAGCAGTTTCCAGGGATCACCCCTCCACTTT.

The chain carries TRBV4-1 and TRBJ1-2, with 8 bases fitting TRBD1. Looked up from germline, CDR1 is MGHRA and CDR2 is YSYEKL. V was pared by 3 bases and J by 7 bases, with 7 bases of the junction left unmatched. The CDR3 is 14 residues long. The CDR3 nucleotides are TGCGCCAGCAGCCAGGCGACAGGGGAGGGTGGCTACACCTTC. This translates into CASSQATGEGGYTF.

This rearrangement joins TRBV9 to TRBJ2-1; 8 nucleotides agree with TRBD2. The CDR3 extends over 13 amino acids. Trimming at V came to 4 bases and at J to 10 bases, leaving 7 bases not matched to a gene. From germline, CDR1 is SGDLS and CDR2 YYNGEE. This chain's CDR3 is CASSTGGADEQFF. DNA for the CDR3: TGTGCCAGCAGCACCGGGGGGGCCGACGAGCAGTTCTTC.

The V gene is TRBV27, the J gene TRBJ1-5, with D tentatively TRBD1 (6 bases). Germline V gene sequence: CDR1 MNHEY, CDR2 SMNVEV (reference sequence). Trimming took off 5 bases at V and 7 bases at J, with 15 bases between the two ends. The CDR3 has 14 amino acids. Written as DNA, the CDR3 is TGTGCCAGCAGTAAACCAGGGGCAGGACAGCCCCAGCATTTT. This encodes CASSKPGAGQPQHF.

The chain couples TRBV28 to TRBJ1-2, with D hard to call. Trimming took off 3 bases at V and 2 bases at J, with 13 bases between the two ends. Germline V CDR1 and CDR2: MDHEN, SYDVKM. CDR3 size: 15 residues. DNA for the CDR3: TGTGCCAGCAGTTTGGGTATGGGCACCAACTATGGCTACACCTTC. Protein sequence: CASSLGMGTNYGYTF.

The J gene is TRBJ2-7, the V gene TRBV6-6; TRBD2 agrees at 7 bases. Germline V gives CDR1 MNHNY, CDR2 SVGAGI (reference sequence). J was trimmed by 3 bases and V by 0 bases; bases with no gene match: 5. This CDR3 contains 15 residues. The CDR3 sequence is CASSYSTSASYEQYF. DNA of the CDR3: TGTGCCAGCAGTTACTCAACTAGCGCAAGCTACGAGCAGTACTTC.

CDR3 DNA sequence: TGTGCCAGCAGCTCCCCGGGAGCGGGAGGCCTCCCGACCTACAATGAGCAGTTCTTC. Encoded protein: CASSSPGAGGLPTYNEQFF. V usage is TRBV11-2 and J usage is TRBJ2-1; 9 positions match TRBD2. Germline V gene data show CDR1 as SGHAT and CDR2 as FQNNGV. This CDR3 is built from 19 residues. V was clipped by 4 bases and J by 2 bases; unmatched bases: 15.

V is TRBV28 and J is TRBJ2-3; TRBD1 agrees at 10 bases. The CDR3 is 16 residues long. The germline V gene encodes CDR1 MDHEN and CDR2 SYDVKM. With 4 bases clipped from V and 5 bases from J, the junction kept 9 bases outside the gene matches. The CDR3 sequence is CASSSPTGQGLDTQYF. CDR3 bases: TGTGCCAGCAGTTCTCCTACGGGACAGGGGTTAGATACGCAGTATTTT.

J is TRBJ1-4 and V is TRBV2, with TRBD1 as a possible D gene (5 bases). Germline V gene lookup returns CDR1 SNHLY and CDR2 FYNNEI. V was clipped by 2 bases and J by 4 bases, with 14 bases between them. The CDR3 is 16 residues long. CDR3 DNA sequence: TGTGCCAGCAGTGAATTGACGCCGGGACTTAATGAAAAACTGTTTTTT. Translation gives CASSELTPGLNEKLFF.

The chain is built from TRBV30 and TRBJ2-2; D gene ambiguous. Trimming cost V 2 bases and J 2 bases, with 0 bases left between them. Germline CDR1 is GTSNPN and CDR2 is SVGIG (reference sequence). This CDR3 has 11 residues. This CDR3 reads CAWSNTGELFF. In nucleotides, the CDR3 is TGTGCCTGGAGTAACACCGGGGAGCTGTTTTTT.

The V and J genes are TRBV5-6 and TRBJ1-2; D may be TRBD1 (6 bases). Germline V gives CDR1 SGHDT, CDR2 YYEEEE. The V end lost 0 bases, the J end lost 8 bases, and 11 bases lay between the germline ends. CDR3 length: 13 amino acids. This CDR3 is CASSLGGRGGYTF. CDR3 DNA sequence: TGTGCCAGCAGCTTGGGGGGGCGAGGAGGCTACACCTTC.

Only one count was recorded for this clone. The CDR3 bases are TGTGCCAGCAGTACCCTCCCCCTTGGGGTGTTCTTC. Translation: CASSTLPLGVFF. This chain connects TRBV28 to TRBJ2-1; D is undetermined. V shed 5 bases and J shed 15 bases, with 17 bases lying between them. Germline assignment: CDR1 MDHEN and CDR2 SYDVKM. The CDR3 has 12 amino acids.

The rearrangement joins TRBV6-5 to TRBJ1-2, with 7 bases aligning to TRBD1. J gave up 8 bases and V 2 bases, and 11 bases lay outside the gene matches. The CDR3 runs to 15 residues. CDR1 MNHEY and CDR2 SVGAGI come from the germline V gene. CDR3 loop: CASSYDQGGSSGYTF. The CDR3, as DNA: TGTGCCAGCAGTTACGATCAGGGGGGGTCTTCCGGCTACACCTTC.

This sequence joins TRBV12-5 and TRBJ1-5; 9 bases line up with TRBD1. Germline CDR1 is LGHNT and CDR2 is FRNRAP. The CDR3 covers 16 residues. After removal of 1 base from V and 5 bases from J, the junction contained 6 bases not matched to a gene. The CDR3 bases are TGTGCTAGTGGTTTGGCCGGGACAGGGCGAGATCAGCCCCAGCATTTT. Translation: CASGLAGTGRDQPQHF.

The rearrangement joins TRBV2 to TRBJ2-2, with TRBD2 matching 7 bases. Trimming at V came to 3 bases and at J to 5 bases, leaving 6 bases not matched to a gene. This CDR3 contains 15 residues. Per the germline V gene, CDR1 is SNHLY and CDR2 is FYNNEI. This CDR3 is CASSERQAGTGELFF. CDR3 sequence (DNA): TGTGCCAGCAGTGAGCGACAAGCGGGGACCGGGGAGCTGTTTTTT.

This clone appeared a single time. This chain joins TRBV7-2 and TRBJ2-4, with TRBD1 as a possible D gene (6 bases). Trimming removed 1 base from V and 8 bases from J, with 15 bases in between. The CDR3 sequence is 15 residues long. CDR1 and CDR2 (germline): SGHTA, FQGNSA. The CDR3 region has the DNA TGTGCCAGCAGCTTAGTGGGGGCTGAGGGGGACATTCAGTACTTC. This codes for CASSLVGAEGDIQYF.

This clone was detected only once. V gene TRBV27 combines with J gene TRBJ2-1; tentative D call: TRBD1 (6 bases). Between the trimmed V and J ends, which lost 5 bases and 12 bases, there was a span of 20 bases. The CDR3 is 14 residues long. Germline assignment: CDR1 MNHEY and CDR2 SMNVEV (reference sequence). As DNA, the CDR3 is TGTGCCAGCAGTACCCCGGGACACCCTTATGGGCAGTTCTTC. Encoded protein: CASSTPGHPYGQFF.

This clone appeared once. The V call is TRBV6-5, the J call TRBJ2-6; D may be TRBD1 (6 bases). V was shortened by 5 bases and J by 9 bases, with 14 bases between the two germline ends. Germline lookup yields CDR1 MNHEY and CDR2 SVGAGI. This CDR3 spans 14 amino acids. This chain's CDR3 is CASSSPGHLNVLTF. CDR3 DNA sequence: TGTGCCAGCAGTAGCCCGGGACACCTCAACGTCCTGACTTTC.

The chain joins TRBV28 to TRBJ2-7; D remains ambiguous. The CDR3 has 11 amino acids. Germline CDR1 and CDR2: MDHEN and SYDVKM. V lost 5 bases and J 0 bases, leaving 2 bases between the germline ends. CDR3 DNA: TGTGCCAGCAGTGTCTCCTACGAGCAGTACTTC. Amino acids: CASSVSYEQYF.

The CDR3 sequence is CASSSRTELNTEAFF. CDR3 nucleotide sequence: TGCGCCAGCAGCTCGAGGACAGAATTGAACACTGAAGCTTTCTTT. J is TRBJ1-1 and V is TRBV5-1; maybe TRBD1 (6 bases). The V gene lost 3 bases and the J gene lost 0 bases, with 12 bases spanning the gap. The CDR3 runs 15 residues. Germline loops: CDR1 SGHRS, CDR2 YFSETQ.

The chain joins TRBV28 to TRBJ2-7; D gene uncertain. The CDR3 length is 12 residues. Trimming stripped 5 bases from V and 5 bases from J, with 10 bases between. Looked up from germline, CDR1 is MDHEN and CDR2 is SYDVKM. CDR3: CASSPLADEQYF. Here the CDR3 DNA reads TGTGCCAGCAGTCCTCTGGCCGACGAGCAGTACTTC.

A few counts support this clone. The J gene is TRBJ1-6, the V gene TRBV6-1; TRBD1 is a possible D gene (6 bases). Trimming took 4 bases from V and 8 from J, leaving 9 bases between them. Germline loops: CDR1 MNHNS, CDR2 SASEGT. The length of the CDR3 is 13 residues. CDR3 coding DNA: TGTGCCAGCAGTGTTCAGGGGTATTCACCCCTCCACTTT. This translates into CASSVQGYSPLHF.

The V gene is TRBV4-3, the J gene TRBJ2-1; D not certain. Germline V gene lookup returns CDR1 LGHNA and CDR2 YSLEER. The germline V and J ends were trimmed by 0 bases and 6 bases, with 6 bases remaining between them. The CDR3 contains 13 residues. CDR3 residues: CASSQDLGNEQFF. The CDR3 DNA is TGCGCCAGCAGCCAAGATCTAGGCAATGAGCAGTTCTTC.

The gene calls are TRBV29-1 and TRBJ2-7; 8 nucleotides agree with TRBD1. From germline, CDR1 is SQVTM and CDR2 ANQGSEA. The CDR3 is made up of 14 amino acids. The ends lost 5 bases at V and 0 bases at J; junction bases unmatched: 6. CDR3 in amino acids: CSVTRDRNSYEQYF. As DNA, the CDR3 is TGCAGCGTTACCCGGGACAGGAACTCCTACGAGCAGTACTTC.

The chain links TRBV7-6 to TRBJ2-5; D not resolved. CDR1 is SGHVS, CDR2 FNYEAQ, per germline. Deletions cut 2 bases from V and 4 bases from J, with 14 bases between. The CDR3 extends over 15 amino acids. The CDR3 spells CASSLSYDSLETQYF. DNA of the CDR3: TGTGCCAGCAGCTTAAGTTACGACTCCTTAGAGACCCAGTACTTC.

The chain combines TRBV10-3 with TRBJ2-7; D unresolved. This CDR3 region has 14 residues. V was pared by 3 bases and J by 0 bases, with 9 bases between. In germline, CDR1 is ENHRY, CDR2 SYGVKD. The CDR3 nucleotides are TGTGCCATCAGTGAATCGACTTACTCCTACGAGCAGTACTTC. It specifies CAISESTYSYEQYF.

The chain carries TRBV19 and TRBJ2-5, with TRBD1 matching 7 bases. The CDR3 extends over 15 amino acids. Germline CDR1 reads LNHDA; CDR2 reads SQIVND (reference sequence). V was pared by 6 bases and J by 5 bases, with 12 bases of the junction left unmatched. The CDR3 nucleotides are TGTGCCAGTAGGGCCGACGACAGGGCGAAGGAGACCCAGTACTTC. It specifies CASRADDRAKETQYF.

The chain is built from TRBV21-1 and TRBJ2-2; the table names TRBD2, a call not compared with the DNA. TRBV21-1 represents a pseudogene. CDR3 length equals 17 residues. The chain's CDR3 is CASSKYLAGPNTGELFF. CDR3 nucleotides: TGTGCCAGCAGCAAATACTTAGCGGGACCGAACACCGGGGAGCTGTTTTTT.